This entry features one T cell receptor (beta chain) sequence. The antigen remains unidentified. This sample was taken from a study of blood T cells in healthy people across ages. Combining a sample-barcoded 5' primer with a J-beta primer mix, a second PCR ran for roughly 7 to 12 cycles. The authors tagged each cDNA molecule using a template-switch adaptor with 12 random nucleotides. TCRdb reprocessed the 5' RACE reads with MiXCR, giving one entry per CDR3 protein. The repertoire includes about 1,400,000 distinct CDR3 sequences, approximately 40% of them detected once, and around 8% sits in the top ten. V shed 2 bases and J 2 bases; nucleotides not matched to a gene: 12. Germline V gene lookup returns CDR1 LGHDT and CDR2 YNNKEL (reference sequence). The CDR3 length is 19 residues. Notes on the study in general: TCR beta diversity per million T cells fell roughly linearly with age. Both higher diversity and more naive CD4+ cells marked long-lived donors when set against aged donors.

The genes are TRBV3-1 and TRBJ2-1, with 10 bases lining up with TRBD2. The material sequenced was blood. The sequence came from a young woman in good health. The CDR3 coding sequence is TGTGCCAGCAGCCAATTGGGCCGATCCAGCGGGAGGGCCTACAATGAGCAGTTCTTC. It yields the protein CASSQLGRSSGRAYNEQFF.